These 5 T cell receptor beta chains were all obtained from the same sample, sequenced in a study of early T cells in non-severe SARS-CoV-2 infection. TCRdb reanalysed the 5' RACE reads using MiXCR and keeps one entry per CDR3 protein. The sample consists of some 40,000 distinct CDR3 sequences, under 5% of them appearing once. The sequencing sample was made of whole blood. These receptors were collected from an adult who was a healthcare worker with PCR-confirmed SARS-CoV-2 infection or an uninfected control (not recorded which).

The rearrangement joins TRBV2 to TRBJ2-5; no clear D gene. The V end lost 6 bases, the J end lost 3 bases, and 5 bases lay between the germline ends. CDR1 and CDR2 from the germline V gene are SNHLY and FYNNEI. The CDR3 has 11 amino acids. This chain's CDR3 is CASRPEETQYF. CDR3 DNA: TGTGCCAGCAGGCCTGAAGAGACCCAGTACTTC. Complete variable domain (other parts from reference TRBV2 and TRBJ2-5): EPEVTQTPSHQVTQMGQEVILRCVPISNHLYFYWYRQILGQKVEFLVSFYNNEISEKSEIFDDQFSVERPDGSNFTLKIRSTKLEDSAMYFCASRPEETQYFGPGTRLLVL.

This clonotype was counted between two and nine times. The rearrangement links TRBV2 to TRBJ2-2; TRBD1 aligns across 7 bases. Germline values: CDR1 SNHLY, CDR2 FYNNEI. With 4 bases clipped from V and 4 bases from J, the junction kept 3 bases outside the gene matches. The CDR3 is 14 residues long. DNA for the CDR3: TGTGCCAGCAGTGTCCGGGACAGCACCGGGGAGCTGTTTTTT. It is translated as CASSVRDSTGELFF.

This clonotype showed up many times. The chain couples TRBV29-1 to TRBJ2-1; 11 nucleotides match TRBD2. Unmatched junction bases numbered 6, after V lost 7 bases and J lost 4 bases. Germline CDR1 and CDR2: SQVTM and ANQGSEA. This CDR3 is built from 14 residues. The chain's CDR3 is CSGSLAGGYNEQFF. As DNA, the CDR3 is TGCAGCGGTAGCCTAGCGGGAGGATACAATGAGCAGTTCTTC.

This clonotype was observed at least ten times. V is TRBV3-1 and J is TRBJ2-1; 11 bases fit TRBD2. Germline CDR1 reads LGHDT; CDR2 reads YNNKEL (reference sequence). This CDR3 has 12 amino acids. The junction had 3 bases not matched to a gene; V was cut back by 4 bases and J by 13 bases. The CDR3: CASSPLAGGQFF. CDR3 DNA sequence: TGTGCCAGCAGCCCTCTAGCGGGGGGCCAGTTCTTC.

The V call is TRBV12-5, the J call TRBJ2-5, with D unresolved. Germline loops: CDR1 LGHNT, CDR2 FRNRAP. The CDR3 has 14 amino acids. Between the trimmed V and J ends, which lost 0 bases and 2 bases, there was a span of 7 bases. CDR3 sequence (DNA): TGTGCTAGTGGTTTGGTCAGCGCGCAAGAGACCCAGTACTTC. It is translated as CASGLVSAQETQYF.